What follows are 28 T cell receptor beta chains derived from one specimen sequenced in a study of blood T cells in healthy people across ages. Next came a second PCR, run for about 6 to 12 cycles, which used a sample-barcoded 5' primer along with a J-beta primer mix. TCRdb re-derived calls from the 5' RACE reads in MiXCR, one entry per CDR3 protein. The data hold about 930,000 distinct CDR3 sequences, with almost 30% observed a single time. The sample was also linked to a second study, of T cells of mothers and their children.

Sequenced sample: blood. The receptors shown here come from a woman aged 40 to 55 in good health.

The V and J genes are TRBV5-1 and TRBJ2-3; D is possibly TRBD1 (6 bases). The CDR3 covers 14 residues. Germline lookup yields CDR1 SGHRS and CDR2 YFSETQ. Trimming took 2 bases from V and 1 from J, leaving 8 bases between them. Here the CDR3 reads CASSLWTGTDTQYF. Written as DNA, the CDR3 is TGCGCCAGCAGCTTATGGACAGGCACAGATACGCAGTATTTT.

This clonotype was seen many times. The rearrangement uses TRBV7-2 and TRBJ2-5, with D perhaps being TRBD1 or TRBD2 (6 bases each). The CDR3 loop spans 15 amino acids. V was clipped by 0 bases and J by 5 bases, with 13 bases between them. The germline gives CDR1 SGHTA, CDR2 FQGNSA. The CDR3 sequence is CASSLAWGAAETQYF. The CDR3, as DNA: TGTGCCAGCAGCTTAGCATGGGGGGCCGCGGAGACCCAGTACTTC.

This rearrangement joins TRBV4-1 to TRBJ2-3; no reliable D call. The germline V gene encodes CDR1 MGHRA and CDR2 YSYEKL. Trimming took off 2 bases at V and 3 bases at J, with 6 bases between the two ends. The CDR3 totals 13 residues. The CDR3 spells CASSQMRTDTQYF. The CDR3 bases are TGCGCCAGCAGCCAAATGCGAACAGATACGCAGTATTTT.

The chain links TRBV28 to TRBJ1-6; no reliable D call. The CDR3 extends over 17 amino acids. The V end was cut by 6 bases, the J end by 6 bases, with 21 bases between. Germline CDR1 reads MDHEN; CDR2 reads SYDVKM. The CDR3, as DNA: TGTGCCAGCAGACAACCCGGCCCCCGGCGTGGTAATTCACCCCTCCACTTT. Residues: CASRQPGPRRGNSPLHF. The whole variable domain, filled in from reference TRBV28 and TRBJ1-6, reads DVKVTQSSRYLVKRTGEKVFLECVQDMDHENMFWYRQDPGLGLRLIYFSYDVKMKEKGDIPEGYSVSREKKERFSLILESASTNQTSMYLCASRQPGPRRGNSPLHFGNGTRLTVT.

The CDR3 sequence is CATSTVGGGGGYTF. In DNA form, the CDR3 reads TGTGCCACCAGCACAGTAGGGGGGGGAGGAGGCTACACCTTC. The rearrangement links TRBV15 to TRBJ1-2, with a weak D call TRBD1 (6 bases). V dropped 4 bases and J dropped 8 bases, with 17 bases sitting between them. The CDR3 is 14 residues long. Germline V gene data show CDR1 as LNHNV and CDR2 as YYDKDF (reference sequence).

The chain is built from TRBV19 and TRBJ2-5; no reliable D call. The J call may not be correct, given that the DNA end is closer to TRBJ2-7. Germline CDR1 LNHDA, CDR2 SQIVND (reference sequence). CDR3 length: 13 residues. CDR3 coding DNA: TGTGCCAGTAGATCCCTGGGTCACTACGAGCAGTACTTC. Translated: CASRSLGHYEQYF.

This chain joins TRBV27 and TRBJ1-1; 7 bases map to TRBD1. With 5 bases clipped from V and 9 bases from J, the junction kept 9 bases outside the gene matches. CDR3 length: 13 residues. Germline assignment: CDR1 MNHEY and CDR2 SMNVEV (reference sequence). CDR3 residues: CASSLELTGQAFF. Here the CDR3 DNA reads TGTGCCAGCAGTCTCGAACTGACAGGGCAAGCTTTCTTT.

A note on this clonotype: With a much larger clone just one base away, this may be a read error. The genes are TRBV5-1 and TRBJ1-2, with D tentatively TRBD1 (5 bases). This CDR3 contains 14 residues. Per germline, CDR1 SGHRS and CDR2 YFSETQ. CDR3 sequence: CASSWEPGLVGHTF. CDR3 coding DNA: TGCGCCAGCAGCTGGGAGCCAGGGCTTGTTGGCCACACCTTC.

V usage is TRBV5-1 and J usage is TRBJ2-7; D gene uncertain. The better agreement between TRBJ2-1 and the DNA end casts doubt on the J call. Germline V gene data show CDR1 as SGHRS and CDR2 as YFSETQ. CDR3 length equals 13 residues. The CDR3 DNA reads TGCGCCAGCAGCTTGGACACAGCCTACGAGCAGTTCTTC. This encodes CASSLDTAYEQFF.

This chain joins TRBV7-6 and TRBJ2-3; 8 bases are shared with TRBD2. V gave up 1 base and J gave up 2 bases; unmatched junction bases: 14. CDR3 length: 19 amino acids. From germline, CDR1 is SGHVS and CDR2 FNYEAQ. The CDR3 here is CASSLGKAGKRGHTDTQYF. For the CDR3, the DNA is TGTGCCAGCAGCTTAGGGAAGGCCGGAAAGCGGGGGCACACAGATACGCAGTATTTT.

This clonotype was counted between two and nine times. This chain joins TRBV4-1 and TRBJ1-2; D call uncertain. The CDR3 totals 13 residues. Germline CDR1 is MGHRA and CDR2 is YSYEKL. V was pared by 1 base and J by 7 bases, with 10 bases between. This CDR3 is CASSQVSLAGYTF. In DNA, the CDR3 is TGCGCCAGCAGCCAAGTGTCCCTAGCTGGCTACACCTTC.

This chain connects TRBV3-1 to TRBJ2-2, with D possibly being TRBD1 (6 bases). V was pared by 4 bases and J by 3 bases, with 9 bases between. This CDR3 comprises 14 residues. Germline V gene data show CDR1 as LGHDT and CDR2 as YNNKEL (reference sequence). The CDR3 region is CASSRHRDTGELFF. The DNA of the CDR3 is TGTGCCAGCAGCCGGCACAGGGACACCGGGGAGCTGTTTTTT.

There are many counts of this clonotype. The chain carries TRBV7-9 and TRBJ2-5; D is unclear. Germline CDR1 reads SEHNR; CDR2 reads FQNEAQ (reference sequence). The ends were cut back, 4 bases at V and 5 bases at J, with 8 bases in the middle. This CDR3 comprises 12 residues. In DNA, the CDR3 is TGTGCCAGCAGCTCCTACATGGAGACCCAGTACTTC. Translation gives CASSSYMETQYF.

This clonotype has more than one count but fewer than ten. The V call is TRBV20-1, the J call TRBJ2-1; TRBD1 matches 7 bases. Germline CDR1 DFQATT, CDR2 SNEGSKA (reference sequence). The CDR3 extends over 14 amino acids. The trim removed 4 bases at V and 7 bases at J, leaving 10 bases unmatched. The CDR3 sequence: CSATIGGRSNEQFF. DNA of the CDR3: TGCAGTGCTACCATAGGGGGCCGGTCAAATGAGCAGTTCTTC.

At least ten counts were recorded for this clonotype. The gene calls are TRBV7-2 and TRBJ1-2; D is ambiguous. CDR3 length equals 14 residues. The germline gives CDR1 SGHTA, CDR2 FQGNSA. Trimming removed 3 bases from V and 0 bases from J, with 8 bases in between. The chain's CDR3 is CASSFVTANYGYTF. CDR3 bases: TGTGCCAGCAGCTTCGTCACAGCTAACTATGGCTACACCTTC.

A remark on this clonotype: The germline gene is not matched at one end of the junction; a read error may be the cause. This chain uses TRBV11-2 with TRBJ2-1; D possibly corresponds to TRBD1 (6 bases). Germline V gene lookup returns CDR1 SGHAT and CDR2 FQNNGV. The CDR3 has 12 amino acids. CDR3: CASSLGRGEQVF. CDR3 nucleotides: TGTGCCAGCAGCTTAGGCAGGGGTGAGCAGGTCTTC.

The J gene is TRBJ1-1, the V gene TRBV12-3 or TRBV12-4; weak D call: TRBD1 (6 bases). The ends were cut back, 5 bases at V and 0 bases at J, with 13 bases in the middle. The CDR3 spans 15 residues. The CDR3 loop is CASSKRGGLNTEAFF. The CDR3 coding sequence is TGTGCCAGCAGTAAACGAGGGGGGCTGAACACTGAAGCTTTCTTT.

In this sample, this clonotype turned up once. The chain recombines TRBV7-8 with TRBJ1-1, with a tentative D call TRBD1 (5 bases). The CDR3 consists of 16 residues. In germline, CDR1 is SGHVS, CDR2 FQNEAQ. Trimming took 1 base from V and 0 from J, leaving 12 bases between them. CDR3 region: CASSLGGTHMNTEAFF. CDR3 DNA sequence: TGTGCCAGCAGCTTAGGGGGCACCCACATGAACACTGAAGCTTTCTTT.

The table lists this clonotype with a few counts. This chain connects TRBV27 to TRBJ2-1; 10 positions match TRBD1. Germline values: CDR1 MNHEY, CDR2 SMNVEV (reference sequence). Trimming at V came to 2 bases and at J to 7 bases, leaving 5 bases not matched to a gene. CDR3 length: 15 amino acids. The CDR3 DNA reads as TGTGCCAGCAGTTTACAGGGACAGGGGTCGAATGAGCAGTTCTTC. It is translated as CASSLQGQGSNEQFF.

This clonotype was observed a few times. V and J are TRBV2 and TRBJ1-2; no clear D gene. The CDR3 runs 12 residues. With 8 bases removed from V and 0 bases from J, the gap between germline ends came to 7 bases. From germline, CDR1 is SNHLY and CDR2 FYNNEI. This CDR3 is CASGGSNYGYTF. CDR3 DNA: TGTGCCAGCGGCGGGTCTAACTATGGCTACACCTTC.

Note on this clonotype: One end of the junction is discordant with germline, which a read error may explain. V gene TRBV28 combines with J gene TRBJ1-2; D is perhaps TRBD1 (6 bases). Germline CDR1 is MDHEN and CDR2 is SYDVKM. The CDR3 runs to 12 residues. Written as DNA, the CDR3 is TGTGCCAGCAGTCCGGACAGCTATGGCCACACCTTC. It yields the protein CASSPDSYGHTF.

With respect to this clonotype: This may be a read error: a much more frequent sequence differs by one nucleotide. This CDR3 is CASSRGSGGTLEQYF. DNA of the CDR3: TGTGCCAGCAGCCGAGGTAGCGGGGGGACTCTCGAGCAGTACTTC. This chain joins TRBV7-2 and TRBJ2-5; 10 bases line up with TRBD2. The J call is uncertain, as TRBJ2-7 better fits the DNA end. The CDR3 length is 15 residues. Per germline, CDR1 SGHTA and CDR2 FQGNSA.

This clonotype was counted between two and nine times. The genes are TRBV27 and TRBJ1-4; maybe TRBD1 (5 bases). Germline assignment: CDR1 MNHEY and CDR2 SMNVEV (reference sequence). V lost 5 bases, J lost 4 bases, and 8 bases lay in between. The CDR3 runs 13 residues. The CDR3 DNA follows: TGTGCCAGCAGTATGACAGTTAATGAAAAACTGTTTTTT. Protein: CASSMTVNEKLFF.

The chain carries TRBV6-5 and TRBJ2-7; D is possibly TRBD2 (6 bases). Germline V gives CDR1 MNHEY, CDR2 SVGAGI. The CDR3 extends over 18 amino acids. Trimming removed 0 bases at V and 0 bases at J, with 18 bases between. The chain's CDR3 is CASSYSAPSATGSYEQYF. As DNA, the CDR3 is TGTGCCAGCAGTTACTCAGCGCCTAGCGCGACCGGCTCCTACGAGCAGTACTTC.

The chain employs TRBV6-2 or TRBV6-3 and TRBJ2-5, with D hard to call. The CDR3 contains 13 residues. Germline V CDR1 and CDR2: MNHEY, SVGEGT. Trimming pared 5 bases from V and 1 base from J, leaving 8 bases between. CDR3 residues: CASSRVRQETQYF. Here the CDR3 DNA reads TGTGCCAGCAGTCGGGTCCGCCAAGAGACCCAGTACTTC.

This clonotype showed up many times. V usage is TRBV20-1 and J usage is TRBJ2-1; D perhaps matches TRBD1 (5 bases). V lost 3 bases and J 9 bases, leaving 18 bases between the germline ends. The CDR3 extends over 14 amino acids. Germline lookup yields CDR1 DFQATT and CDR2 SNEGSKA (reference sequence). DNA for the CDR3: TGCAGTGCTAGTCCCCAGGGTCGCTGGGGTGAGCAGTTCTTC. Translation: CSASPQGRWGEQFF.

This clonotype was observed at least ten times. The chain is built from TRBV29-1 and TRBJ2-7; D possibly corresponds to TRBD2 (6 bases). This CDR3 contains 14 residues. Germline-derived CDR1 and CDR2 are SQVTM and ANQGSEA. V was shortened by 4 bases and J by 3 bases, with 16 bases between the two germline ends. The CDR3 region is CSVVGGLGSYEQYF. The CDR3 bases are TGCAGCGTTGTCGGGGGTCTAGGCAGCTACGAGCAGTACTTC.

A note on this clonotype: A read error may explain this, as a much larger clone is one base away. The chain's CDR3 is CASSATSGGADTQYF. In nucleotides, the CDR3 is TGTGCCAGCAGTGCGACTAGCGGGGGGGCAGATACGCAGTATTTT. V is TRBV6-4 and J is TRBJ2-3; 14 bases match TRBD2. With V trimmed by 4 bases and J by 4 bases, 1 base remained unmatched. CDR3 size: 15 residues. CDR1 is MRHNA, CDR2 SNTAGT, per germline.